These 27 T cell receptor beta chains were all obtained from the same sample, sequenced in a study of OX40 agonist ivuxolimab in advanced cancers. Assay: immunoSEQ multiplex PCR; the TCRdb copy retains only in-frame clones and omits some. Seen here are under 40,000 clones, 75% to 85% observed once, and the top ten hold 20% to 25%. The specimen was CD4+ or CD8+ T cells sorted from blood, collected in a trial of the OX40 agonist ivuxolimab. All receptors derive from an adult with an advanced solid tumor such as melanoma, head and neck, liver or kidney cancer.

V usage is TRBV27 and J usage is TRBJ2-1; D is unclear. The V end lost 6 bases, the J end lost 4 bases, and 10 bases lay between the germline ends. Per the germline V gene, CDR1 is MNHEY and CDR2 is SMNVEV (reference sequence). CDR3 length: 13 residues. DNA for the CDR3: TGTGCCAGCAGGCTCGGCGCTTACAATGAGCAGTTCTTC. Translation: CASRLGAYNEQFF.

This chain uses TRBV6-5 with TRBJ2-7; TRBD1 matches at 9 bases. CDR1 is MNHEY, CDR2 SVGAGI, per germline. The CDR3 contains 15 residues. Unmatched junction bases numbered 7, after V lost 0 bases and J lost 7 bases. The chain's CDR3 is CASSYSGTGLGEQYF. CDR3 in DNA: TGTGCCAGCAGTTACTCAGGGACAGGGCTTGGAGAGCAGTACTTC.

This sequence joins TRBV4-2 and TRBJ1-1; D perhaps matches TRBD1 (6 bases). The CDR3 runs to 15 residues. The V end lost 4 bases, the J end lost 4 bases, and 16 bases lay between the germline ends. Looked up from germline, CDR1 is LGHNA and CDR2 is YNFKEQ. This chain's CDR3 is CASSLRGVVGTEAFF. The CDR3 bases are TGTGCCAGCAGCCTAAGGGGGGTAGTAGGCACTGAAGCTTTCTTT.

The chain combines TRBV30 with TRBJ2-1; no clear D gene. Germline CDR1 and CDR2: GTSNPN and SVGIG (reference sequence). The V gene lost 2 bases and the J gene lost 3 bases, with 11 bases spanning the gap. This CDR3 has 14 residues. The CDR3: CAWSLGPGYNEQFF. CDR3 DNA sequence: TGTGCCTGGAGTTTAGGGCCAGGCTACAATGAGCAGTTCTTC. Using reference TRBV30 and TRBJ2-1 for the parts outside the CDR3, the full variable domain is SQTIHQWPATLVQPVGSPLSLECTVEGTSNPNLYWYRQAAGRGLQLLFYSVGIGQISSEVPQNLSASRPQDRQFILSSKKLLLSDSGFYLCAWSLGPGYNEQFFGPGTRLTVL.

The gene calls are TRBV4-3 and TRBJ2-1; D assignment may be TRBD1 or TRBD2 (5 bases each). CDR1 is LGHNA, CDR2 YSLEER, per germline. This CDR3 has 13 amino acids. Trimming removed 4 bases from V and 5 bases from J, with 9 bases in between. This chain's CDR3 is CASSLGPNNEQFF. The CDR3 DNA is TGCGCCAGCAGCCTGGGACCCAACAATGAGCAGTTCTTC.

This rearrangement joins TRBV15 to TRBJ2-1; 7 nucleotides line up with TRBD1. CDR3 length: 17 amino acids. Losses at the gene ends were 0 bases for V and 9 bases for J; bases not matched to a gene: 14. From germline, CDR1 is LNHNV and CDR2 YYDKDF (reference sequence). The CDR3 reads CATSRDSPTGRGLEQFF. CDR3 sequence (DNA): TGTGCCACCAGCAGAGATAGTCCGACAGGGAGAGGGCTTGAGCAGTTCTTC.

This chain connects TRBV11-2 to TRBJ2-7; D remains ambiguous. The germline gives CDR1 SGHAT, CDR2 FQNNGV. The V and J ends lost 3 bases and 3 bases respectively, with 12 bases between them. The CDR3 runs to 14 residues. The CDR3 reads CASSLTRTNYEQYF. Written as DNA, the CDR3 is TGTGCCAGCAGCTTGACCAGGACCAACTACGAGCAGTACTTC.

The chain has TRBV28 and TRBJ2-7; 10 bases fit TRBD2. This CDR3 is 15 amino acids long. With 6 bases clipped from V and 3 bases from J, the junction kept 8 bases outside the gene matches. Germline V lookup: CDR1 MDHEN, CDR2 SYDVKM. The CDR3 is CASSPASGRSYEQYF. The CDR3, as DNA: TGTGCCAGCAGCCCCGCTAGCGGGAGAAGCTACGAGCAGTACTTC.

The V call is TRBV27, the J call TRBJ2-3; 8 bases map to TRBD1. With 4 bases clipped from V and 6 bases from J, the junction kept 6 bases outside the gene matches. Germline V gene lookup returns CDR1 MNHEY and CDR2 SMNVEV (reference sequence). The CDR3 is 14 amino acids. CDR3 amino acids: CASSSGRGRDTQYF. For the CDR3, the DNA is TGTGCCAGCAGTTCGGGCAGGGGGCGGGATACGCAGTATTTT.

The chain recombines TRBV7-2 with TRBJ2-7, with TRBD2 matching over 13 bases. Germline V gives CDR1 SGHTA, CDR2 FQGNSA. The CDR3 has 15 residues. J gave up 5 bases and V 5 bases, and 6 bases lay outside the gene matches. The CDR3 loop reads CASSASGLAGNEQYF. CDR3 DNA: TGTGCCAGCAGCGCTTCGGGACTAGCGGGGAACGAGCAGTACTTC.

CDR3 region: CASSPRGRGNEQFF. The CDR3 coding sequence is TGTGCCAGTAGCCCGAGGGGCAGGGGGAATGAGCAGTTCTTC. The rearrangement links TRBV19 to TRBJ2-1, with TRBD1 matching over 7 bases. Germline CDR1 reads LNHDA; CDR2 reads SQIVND (reference sequence). J lost 7 bases, V lost 6 bases, and 9 bases had no gene match. This CDR3 comprises 14 residues.

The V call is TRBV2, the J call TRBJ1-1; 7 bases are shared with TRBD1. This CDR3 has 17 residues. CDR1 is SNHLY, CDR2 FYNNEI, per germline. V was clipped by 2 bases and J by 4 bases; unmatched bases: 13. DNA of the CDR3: TGTGCCAGCAGTGAAACTGAAGGTTGGCAGGGGGTCACTGAAGCTTTCTTT. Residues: CASSETEGWQGVTEAFF. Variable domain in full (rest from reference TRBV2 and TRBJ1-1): EPEVTQTPSHQVTQMGQEVILRCVPISNHLYFYWYRQILGQKVEFLVSFYNNEISEKSEIFDDQFSVERPDGSNFTLKIRSTKLEDSAMYFCASSETEGWQGVTEAFFGQGTRLTVV.

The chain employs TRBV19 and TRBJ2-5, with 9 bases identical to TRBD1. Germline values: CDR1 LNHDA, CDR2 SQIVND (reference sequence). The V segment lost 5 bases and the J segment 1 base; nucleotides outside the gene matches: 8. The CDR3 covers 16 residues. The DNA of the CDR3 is TGTGCCAGTAGTCCCGGGACAGGGAGCCGCCAAGAGACCCAGTACTTC. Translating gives CASSPGTGSRQETQYF.

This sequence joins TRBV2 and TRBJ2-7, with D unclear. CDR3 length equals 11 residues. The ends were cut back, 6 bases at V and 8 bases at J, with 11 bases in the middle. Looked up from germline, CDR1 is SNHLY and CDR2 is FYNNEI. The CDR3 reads CASRVTGKQYF. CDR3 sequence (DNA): TGTGCCAGCAGGGTGACTGGGAAGCAGTACTTC.

CDR3 DNA sequence: TGTGCCAGCGGGAGCGGACTAGTGACAGATACGCAGTATTTT. Protein sequence: CASGSGLVTDTQYF. The V and J genes are TRBV28 and TRBJ2-3; TRBD2 agrees at 7 bases. Germline loops: CDR1 MDHEN, CDR2 SYDVKM. The CDR3 covers 14 residues. The V segment lost 8 bases and the J segment 3 bases; nucleotides outside the gene matches: 8.

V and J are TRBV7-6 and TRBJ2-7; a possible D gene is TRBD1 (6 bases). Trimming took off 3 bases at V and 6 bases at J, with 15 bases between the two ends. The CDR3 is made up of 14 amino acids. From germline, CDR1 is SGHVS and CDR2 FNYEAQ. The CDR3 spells CASSLNRVSSEQYF. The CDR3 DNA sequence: TGTGCCAGCAGCTTGAACAGGGTTTCATCCGAGCAGTACTTC.

CDR3 sequence (DNA): TGTGCCATCGGTTTAGGAGGGCCCCAGCCCCAGCATTTT. Translated: CAIGLGGPQPQHF. The chain employs TRBV10-3 and TRBJ1-5; D remains unclear. Between the trimmed V and J ends, which lost 8 bases and 7 bases, there was a span of 15 bases. CDR1 ENHRY and CDR2 SYGVKD come from the germline V gene. The CDR3 covers 13 residues.

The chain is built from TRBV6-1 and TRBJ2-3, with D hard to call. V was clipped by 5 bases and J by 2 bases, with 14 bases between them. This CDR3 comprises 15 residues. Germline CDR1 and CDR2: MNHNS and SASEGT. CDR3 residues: CASSQRLDSTDTQYF. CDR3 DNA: TGTGCCAGCAGTCAAAGACTTGACTCCACAGATACGCAGTATTTT.

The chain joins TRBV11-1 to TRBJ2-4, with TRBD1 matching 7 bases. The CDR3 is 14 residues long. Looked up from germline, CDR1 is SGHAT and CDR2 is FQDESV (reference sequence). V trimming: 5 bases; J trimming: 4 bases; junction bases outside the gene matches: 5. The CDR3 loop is CASSPGGSKNIQYF. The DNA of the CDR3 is TGTGCCAGCAGCCCAGGGGGTTCGAAAAACATTCAGTACTTC. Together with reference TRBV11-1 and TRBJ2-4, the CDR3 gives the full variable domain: EAEVAQSPRYKITEKSQAVAFWCDPISGHATLYWYRQILGQGPELLVQFQDESVVDDSQLPKDRFSAERLKGVDSTLKIQPAELGDSAMYLCASSPGGSKNIQYFGAGTRLSVL.

The CDR3 loop is CASSQRTGYEQYF. The CDR3, as DNA: TGCGCCAGCAGCCAAAGGACAGGGTACGAGCAGTACTTC. This chain joins TRBV10-1 and TRBJ2-7; 8 positions match TRBD1. V trimming: 6 bases; J trimming: 4 bases; junction bases outside the gene matches: 5. The CDR3 covers 13 residues. Germline CDR1 is WNHNN and CDR2 is SYGVQD (reference sequence).

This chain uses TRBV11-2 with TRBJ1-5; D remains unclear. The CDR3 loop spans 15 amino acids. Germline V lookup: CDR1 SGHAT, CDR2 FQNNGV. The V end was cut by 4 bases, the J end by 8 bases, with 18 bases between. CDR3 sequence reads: CASSYRALGGKPQHF. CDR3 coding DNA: TGTGCCAGCAGCTACCGGGCCCTAGGAGGAAAGCCCCAGCATTTT.

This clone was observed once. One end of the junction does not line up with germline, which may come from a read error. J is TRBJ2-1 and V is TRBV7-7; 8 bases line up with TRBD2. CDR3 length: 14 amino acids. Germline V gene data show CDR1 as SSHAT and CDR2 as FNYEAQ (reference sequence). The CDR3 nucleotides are TGTGCTAGCAGCTTAGCGGGACAATACAATGAGCAGTTCTTC. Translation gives CASSLAGQYNEQFF. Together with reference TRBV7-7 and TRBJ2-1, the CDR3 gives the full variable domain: GAGVSQSPRYKVTKRGQDVTLRCDPISSHATLYWYQQALGQGPEFLTYFNYEAQPDKSGLPSDRFSAERPEGSISTLTIQRTEQRDSAMYRCASSLAGQYNEQFFGPGTRLTVL.

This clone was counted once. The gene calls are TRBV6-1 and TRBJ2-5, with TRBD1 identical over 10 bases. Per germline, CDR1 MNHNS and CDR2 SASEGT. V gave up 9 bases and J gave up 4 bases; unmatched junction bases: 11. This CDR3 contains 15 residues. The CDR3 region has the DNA TGTGCCAGTGAGCGTACGACAGGGGGCCGAGAGACCCAGTACTTC. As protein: CASERTTGGRETQYF.

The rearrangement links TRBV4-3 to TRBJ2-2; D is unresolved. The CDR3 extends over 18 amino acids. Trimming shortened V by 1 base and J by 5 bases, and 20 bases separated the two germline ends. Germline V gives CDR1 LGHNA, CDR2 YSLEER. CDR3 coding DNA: TGCGCCAGCAGCCAAGGTCGTCAGCGCAATCTGAGGACCGGGGAGCTGTTTTTT. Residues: CASSQGRQRNLRTGELFF.

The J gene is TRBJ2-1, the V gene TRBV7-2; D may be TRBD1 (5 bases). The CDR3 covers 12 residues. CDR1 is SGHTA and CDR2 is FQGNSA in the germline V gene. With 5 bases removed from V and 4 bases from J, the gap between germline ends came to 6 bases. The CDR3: CASSRQYNEQFF. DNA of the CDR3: TGTGCCAGCAGCCGACAGTACAATGAGCAGTTCTTC.

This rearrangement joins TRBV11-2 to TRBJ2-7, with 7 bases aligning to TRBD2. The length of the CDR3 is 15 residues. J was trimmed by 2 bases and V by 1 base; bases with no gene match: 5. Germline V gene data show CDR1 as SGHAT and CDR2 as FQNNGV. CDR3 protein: CASSLGAGTTYEQYF. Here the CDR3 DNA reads TGTGCCAGCAGCTTAGGAGCAGGGACTACCTACGAGCAGTACTTC.

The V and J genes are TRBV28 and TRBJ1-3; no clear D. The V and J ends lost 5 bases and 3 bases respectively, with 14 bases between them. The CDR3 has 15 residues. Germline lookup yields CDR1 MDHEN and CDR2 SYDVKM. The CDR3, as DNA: TGTGCCAGCAGTGCGCCGGGCGACGGTGGAAACACCATATATTTT. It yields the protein CASSAPGDGGNTIYF. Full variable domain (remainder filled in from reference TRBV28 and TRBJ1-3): DVKVTQSSRYLVKRTGEKVFLECVQDMDHENMFWYRQDPGLGLRLIYFSYDVKMKEKGDIPEGYSVSREKKERFSLILESASTNQTSMYLCASSAPGDGGNTIYFGEGSWLTVV.